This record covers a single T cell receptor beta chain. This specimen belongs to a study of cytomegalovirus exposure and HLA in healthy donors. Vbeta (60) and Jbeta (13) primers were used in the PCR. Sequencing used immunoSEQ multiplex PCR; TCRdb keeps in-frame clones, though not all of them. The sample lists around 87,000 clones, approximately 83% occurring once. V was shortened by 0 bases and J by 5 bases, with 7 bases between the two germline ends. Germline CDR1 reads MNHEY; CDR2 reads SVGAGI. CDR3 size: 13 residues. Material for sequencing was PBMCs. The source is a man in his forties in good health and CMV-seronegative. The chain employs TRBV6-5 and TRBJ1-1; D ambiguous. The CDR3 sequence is CASSYSIKTEAFF. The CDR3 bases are TGTGCCAGCAGTTACTCTATAAAAACTGAAGCTTTCTTT.